These 3 T cell receptor beta chains share one sample of origin, sequenced in a study of technical replicates of blood from a handful of donors. Some clones are missing from TCRdb's copy, which holds only in-frame ones; the method was immunoSEQ multiplex PCR. The data contain fewer than 20,000 clones, roughly 91% of them seen just once; the ten biggest clones take up about 12%. The sample consisted of PBMCs. The receptors were sampled from a human donor in good health.

The chain joins TRBV7-9 to TRBJ2-7, with TRBD2 identical over 7 bases. The CDR3 has 15 amino acids. CDR1 and CDR2 (germline): SEHNR, FQNEAQ (reference sequence). The V gene end was trimmed by 4 bases and the J gene end by 4 bases; junction bases not matched to a gene: 10. The CDR3 nucleotides are TGTGCCAGCAGCTCCGGGGGGATAGGGGTTTACGAGCAGTACTTC. Translating it yields CASSSGGIGVYEQYF.

This clone was found once. This rearrangement joins TRBV9 to TRBJ2-3; 9 bases are a match to TRBD2. The germline gives CDR1 SGDLS, CDR2 YYNGEE. The CDR3 is 15 amino acids. Trimming at V came to 3 bases and at J to 5 bases, leaving 7 bases not matched to a gene. Here the CDR3 DNA reads TGTGCCAGCAGCGCGTTAGCGGGAGCGGTAGATACGCAGTATTTT. Protein product: CASSALAGAVDTQYF. Looking up the rest from reference TRBV9 and TRBJ2-3 gives the full variable domain: DSGVTQTPKHLITATGQRVTLRCSPRSGDLSVYWYQQSLDQGLQFLIQYYNGEERAKGNILERFSAQQFPDLHSELNLSSLELGDSALYFCASSALAGAVDTQYFGPGTRLTVL.

The V call is TRBV2, the J call TRBJ2-1; 8 nucleotides match TRBD2. Trimming took 7 bases from V and 1 from J; bases not matched to a gene: 15. Germline CDR1 reads SNHLY; CDR2 reads FYNNEI. This CDR3 is 18 amino acids long. The CDR3 DNA reads as TGTGCCAGCAAAAAAGTAGCGGGATTTGAAGGTTCCTACAATGAGCAGTTCTTC. Its protein is CASKKVAGFEGSYNEQFF.